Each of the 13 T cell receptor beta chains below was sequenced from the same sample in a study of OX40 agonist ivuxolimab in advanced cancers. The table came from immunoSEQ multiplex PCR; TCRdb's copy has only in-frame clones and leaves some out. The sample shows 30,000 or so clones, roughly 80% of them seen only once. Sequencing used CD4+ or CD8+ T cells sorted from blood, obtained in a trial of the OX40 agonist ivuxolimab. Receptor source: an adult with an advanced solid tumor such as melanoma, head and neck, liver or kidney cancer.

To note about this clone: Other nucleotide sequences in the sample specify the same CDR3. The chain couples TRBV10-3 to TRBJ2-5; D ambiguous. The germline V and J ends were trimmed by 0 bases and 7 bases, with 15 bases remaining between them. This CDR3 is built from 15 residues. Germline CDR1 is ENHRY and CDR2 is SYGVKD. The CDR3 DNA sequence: TGTGCCATCAGTGAGTCGATAATTGGGATGGGGACCCAGTACTTC. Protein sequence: CAISESIIGMGTQYF.

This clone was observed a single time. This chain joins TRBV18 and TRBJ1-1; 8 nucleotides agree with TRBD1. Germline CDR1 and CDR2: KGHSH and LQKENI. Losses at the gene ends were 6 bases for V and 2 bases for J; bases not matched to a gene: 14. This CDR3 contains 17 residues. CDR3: CASSRQRGTGGNTEAFF. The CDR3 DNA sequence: TGTGCCAGCTCGCGACAACGTGGGACAGGAGGTAACACTGAAGCTTTCTTT.

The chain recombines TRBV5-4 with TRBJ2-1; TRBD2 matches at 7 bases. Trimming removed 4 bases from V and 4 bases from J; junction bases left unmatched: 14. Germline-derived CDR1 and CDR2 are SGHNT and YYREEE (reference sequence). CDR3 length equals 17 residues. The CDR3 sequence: CASSLSLVGGKYNEQFF. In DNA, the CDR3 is TGTGCCAGCAGCCTGTCACTAGTGGGAGGGAAATACAATGAGCAGTTCTTC.

The CDR3 sequence: CASSSTGTGAYEQYF. In DNA, the CDR3 is TGTGCCAGCAGTTCGACCGGGACAGGGGCCTACGAGCAGTACTTC. V gene TRBV28 combines with J gene TRBJ2-7, with TRBD1 identical over 10 bases. The CDR3 is 15 residues long. The V segment lost 4 bases and the J segment 2 bases; nucleotides outside the gene matches: 5. Germline CDR1 and CDR2: MDHEN and SYDVKM.

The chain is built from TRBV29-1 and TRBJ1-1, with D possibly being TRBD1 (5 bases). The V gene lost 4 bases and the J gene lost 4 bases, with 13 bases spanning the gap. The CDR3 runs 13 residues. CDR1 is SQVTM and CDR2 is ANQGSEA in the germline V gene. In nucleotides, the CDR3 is TGCAGCGTTGCAAGGGACCCATCCACTGAAGCTTTCTTT. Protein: CSVARDPSTEAFF.

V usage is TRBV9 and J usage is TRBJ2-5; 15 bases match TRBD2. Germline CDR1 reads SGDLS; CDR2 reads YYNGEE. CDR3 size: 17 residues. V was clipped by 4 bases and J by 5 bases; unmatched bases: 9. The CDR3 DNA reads TGTGCCAGCAGCTTTGGACTAGCGGGGGGGCCGGGGGAGACCCAGTACTTC. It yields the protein CASSFGLAGGPGETQYF.

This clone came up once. The CDR3, as DNA: TGTGCCAGCAGCGTAGGTGGGCGGGCCGGCCTCTCTGGGGCCAACGTCCTGACTTTC. Translation: CASSVGGRAGLSGANVLTF. The chain links TRBV9 to TRBJ2-6, with D possibly TRBD2 on 5 matching bases. The CDR3 sequence is 19 residues long. CDR1 SGDLS and CDR2 YYNGEE come from the germline V gene. V dropped 0 bases and J dropped 0 bases, with 16 bases sitting between them.

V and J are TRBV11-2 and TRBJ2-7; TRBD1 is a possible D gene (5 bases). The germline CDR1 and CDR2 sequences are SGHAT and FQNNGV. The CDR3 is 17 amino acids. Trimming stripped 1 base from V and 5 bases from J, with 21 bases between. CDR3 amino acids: CASSLGMGQLDRHEQYF. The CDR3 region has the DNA TGTGCCAGCAGCTTAGGGATGGGGCAGCTCGACCGACACGAGCAGTACTTC.

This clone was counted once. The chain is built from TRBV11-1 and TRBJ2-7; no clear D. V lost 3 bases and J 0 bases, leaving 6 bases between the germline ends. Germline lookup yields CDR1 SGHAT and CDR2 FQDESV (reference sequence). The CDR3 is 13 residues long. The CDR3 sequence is CASSFASSYEQYF. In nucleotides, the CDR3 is TGTGCCAGCAGCTTTGCGAGCTCCTACGAGCAGTACTTC.

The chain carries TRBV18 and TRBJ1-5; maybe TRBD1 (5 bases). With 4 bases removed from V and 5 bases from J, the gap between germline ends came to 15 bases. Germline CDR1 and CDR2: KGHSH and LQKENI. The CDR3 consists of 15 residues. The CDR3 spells CASSQSDGDHQPQHF. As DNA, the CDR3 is TGTGCCAGCTCACAATCCGACGGGGACCATCAGCCCCAGCATTTT.

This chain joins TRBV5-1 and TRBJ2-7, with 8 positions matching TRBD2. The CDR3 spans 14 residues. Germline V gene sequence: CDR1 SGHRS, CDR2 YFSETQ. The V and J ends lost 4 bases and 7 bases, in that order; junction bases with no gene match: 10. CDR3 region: CASSPLGAGDEQYF. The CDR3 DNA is TGCGCCAGCAGCCCCCTTGGAGCGGGAGATGAGCAGTACTTC.

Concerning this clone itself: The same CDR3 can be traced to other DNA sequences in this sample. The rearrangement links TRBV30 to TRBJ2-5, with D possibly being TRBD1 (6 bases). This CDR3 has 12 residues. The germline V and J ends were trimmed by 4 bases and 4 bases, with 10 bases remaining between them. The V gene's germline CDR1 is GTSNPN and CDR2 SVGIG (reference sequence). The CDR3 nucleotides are TGTGCCTGGACAACAGGGTTAGAGACCCAGTACTTC. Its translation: CAWTTGLETQYF.

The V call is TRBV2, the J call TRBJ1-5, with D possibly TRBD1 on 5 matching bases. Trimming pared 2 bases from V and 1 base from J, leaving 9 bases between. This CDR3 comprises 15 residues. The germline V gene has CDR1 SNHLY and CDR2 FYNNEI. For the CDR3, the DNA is TGTGCCAGCAGTGAATGGGGGGTCAGCAATCAGCCCCAGCATTTT. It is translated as CASSEWGVSNQPQHF.